The clone carrying this T cell receptor beta chain was seen only a few times. The data belong to a study of T cells in Graves' hyperthyroidism and ophthalmopathy. TCR beta CDR3 regions were amplified from RNA. TCR CDR3 underwent first-round RT-PCR with the HTBI primer set. TCRdb independently ran MiXCR on the multiplex PCR reads; one entry per CDR3 protein. This sample carries under 650,000 distinct CDR3 sequences, around 15% of them seen once, and the ten largest clones take 3% to 4%. Per the germline V gene, CDR1 is MNHEY and CDR2 is SMNVEV (reference sequence). The germline V and J ends were trimmed by 7 bases and 0 bases, with 12 bases remaining between them. This CDR3 has 14 amino acids.

The TCR comes from a woman aged 25 to 39 with Graves' hyperthyroidism. Material: blood. The V call is TRBV27, the J call TRBJ1-2; D is unclear. Here the CDR3 reads CASKRAQPNYGYTF. DNA for the CDR3: TGTGCCAGCAAACGGGCCCAGCCTAACTATGGCTACACCTTC.